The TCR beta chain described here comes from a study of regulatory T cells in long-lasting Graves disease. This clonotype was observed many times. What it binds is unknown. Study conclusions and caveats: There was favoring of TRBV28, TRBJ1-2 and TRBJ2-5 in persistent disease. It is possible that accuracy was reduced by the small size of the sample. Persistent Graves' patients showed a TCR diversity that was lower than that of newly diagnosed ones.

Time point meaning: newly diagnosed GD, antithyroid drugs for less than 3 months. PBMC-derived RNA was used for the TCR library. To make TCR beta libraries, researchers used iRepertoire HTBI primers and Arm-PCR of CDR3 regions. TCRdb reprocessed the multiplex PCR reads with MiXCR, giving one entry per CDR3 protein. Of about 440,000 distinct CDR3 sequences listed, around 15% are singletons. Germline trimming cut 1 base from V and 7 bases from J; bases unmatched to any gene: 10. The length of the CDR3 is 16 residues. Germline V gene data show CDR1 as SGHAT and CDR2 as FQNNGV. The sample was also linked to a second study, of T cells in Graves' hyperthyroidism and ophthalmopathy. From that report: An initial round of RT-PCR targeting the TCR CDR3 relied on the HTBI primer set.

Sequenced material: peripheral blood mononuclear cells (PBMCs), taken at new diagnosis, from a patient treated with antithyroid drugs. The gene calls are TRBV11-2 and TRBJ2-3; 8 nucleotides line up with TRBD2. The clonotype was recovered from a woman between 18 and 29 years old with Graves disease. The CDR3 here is CASSLVGRAVVNTQYF. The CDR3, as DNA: TGTGCCAGCAGCTTAGTCGGGAGGGCCGTAGTGAATACGCAGTATTTT.